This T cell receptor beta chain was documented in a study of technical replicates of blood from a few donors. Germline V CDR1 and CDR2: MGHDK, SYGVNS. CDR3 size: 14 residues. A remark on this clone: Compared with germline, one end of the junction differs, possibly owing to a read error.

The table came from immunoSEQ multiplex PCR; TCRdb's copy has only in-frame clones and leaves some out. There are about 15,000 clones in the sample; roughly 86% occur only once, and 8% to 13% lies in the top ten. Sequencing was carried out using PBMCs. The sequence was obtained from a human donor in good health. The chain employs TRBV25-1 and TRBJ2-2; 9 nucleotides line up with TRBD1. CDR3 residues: CASSYRGRNRGAVF. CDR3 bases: TGTGCCAGCAGTTACAGGGGGCGAAACCGGGGAGCTGTTTTT.